This passage covers 13 T cell receptor beta chains from one sample sequenced in a study of graft-versus-host responses after intestinal transplantation. Which antigens these TCRs recognize remains unknown. The assay was immunoSEQ multiplex PCR, and TCRdb's table has in-frame clones only and misses some. Of 85,000 to 100,000 clones in the sample, around 90% were seen once. Sequencing was performed on unstimulated CD4+ T cells sorted from spleen or lymph node cells, taken before transplant. The receptors were sampled from a human donor who was the organ donor for an intestinal transplant.

The chain joins TRBV5-1 to TRBJ2-7, with D unresolved. CDR3 length: 11 residues. Germline V gives CDR1 SGHRS, CDR2 YFSETQ. Trimming cost V 3 bases and J 2 bases, with 3 bases left between them. The CDR3 sequence is CASSSTYEQYF. The CDR3 DNA reads as TGCGCCAGCAGCTCTACCTACGAGCAGTACTTC. The entire variable domain, with the rest obtained from reference TRBV5-1 and TRBJ2-7, is as follows: KAGVTQTPRYLIKTRGQQVTLSCSPISGHRSVSWYQQTPGQGLQFLFEYFSETQRNKGNFPGRFSGRQFSNSRSEMNVSTLELGDSALYLCASSSTYEQYFGPGTRLTVT.

The chain combines TRBV11-2 with TRBJ2-3, with unresolved D. The germline CDR1 and CDR2 sequences are SGHAT and FQNNGV. Trimming left V 5 bases short and J 0 bases short, with 12 bases between. The CDR3 sequence is 15 residues long. The CDR3: CASSNVARSTDTQYF. CDR3 nucleotide sequence: TGTGCCAGCAGCAACGTCGCCAGGAGCACAGATACGCAGTATTTT.

The rearrangement joins TRBV7-3 to TRBJ2-3; TRBD2 aligns across 7 bases. The V gene's germline CDR1 is SGHTA and CDR2 FQGTGA. The CDR3 covers 17 residues. Trimming removed 0 bases from V and 6 bases from J; junction bases left unmatched: 12. The CDR3 DNA reads as TGTGCCAGCAGCTTAACGGGGACTACTTCCCGTTTCGATACGCAGTATTTT. Residues: CASSLTGTTSRFDTQYF.

This clone appeared a single time. The V and J genes are TRBV5-1 and TRBJ2-5; no definite D call. V gave up 0 bases and J gave up 5 bases, with 8 bases separating them. Germline V lookup: CDR1 SGHRS, CDR2 YFSETQ. The CDR3 sequence is 13 residues long. The CDR3 protein is CASSLAPMETQYF. The CDR3 DNA reads TGCGCCAGCAGCTTGGCTCCTATGGAGACCCAGTACTTC.

J is TRBJ1-1 and V is TRBV6-1, with TRBD1 matching 8 bases. The trim removed 4 bases at V and 1 base at J, leaving 5 bases unmatched. This CDR3 contains 15 residues. Germline-derived CDR1 and CDR2 are MNHNS and SASEGT. CDR3 protein: CASSVSGTGNTEAFF. CDR3 DNA sequence: TGTGCCAGCAGTGTATCCGGGACAGGGAACACTGAAGCTTTCTTT.

This chain joins TRBV19 and TRBJ1-4; TRBD1 agrees at 8 bases. This CDR3 spans 15 amino acids. The germline CDR1 and CDR2 sequences are LNHDA and SQIVND (reference sequence). The V segment lost 4 bases and the J segment 5 bases; nucleotides outside the gene matches: 6. This chain's CDR3 is CASSTRTGWNEKLFF. In DNA, the CDR3 is TGTGCCAGTAGTACTCGGACAGGGTGGAATGAAAAACTGTTTTTT. Combining the CDR3 with reference TRBV19 and TRBJ1-4 gives the whole variable domain DGGITQSPKYLFRKEGQNVTLSCEQNLNHDAMYWYRQDPGQGLRLIYYSQIVNDFQKGDIAEGYSVSREKKESFPLTVTSAQKNPTAFYLCASSTRTGWNEKLFFGSGTQLSVL.

The chain employs TRBV6-1 and TRBJ1-5; TRBD1 might be the D (5 bases). Per germline, CDR1 MNHNS and CDR2 SASEGT. Trimming stripped 1 base from V and 7 bases from J, with 14 bases between. This CDR3 has 15 amino acids. In DNA, the CDR3 is TGTGCCAGCAGTGAAGTAATCCAGGGTGGGCAGCCCCAGCATTTT. Translating it yields CASSEVIQGGQPQHF.

The chain carries TRBV7-8 and TRBJ1-2; D unclear. The V gene lost 2 bases and the J gene lost 2 bases, with 9 bases spanning the gap. This CDR3 has 14 residues. From germline, CDR1 is SGHVS and CDR2 FQNEAQ. CDR3: CASSLFNGNYGYTF. The CDR3 bases are TGTGCCAGCAGCTTATTTAACGGGAACTATGGCTACACCTTC.

This chain uses TRBV7-8 with TRBJ1-2; D not resolved. Germline V lookup: CDR1 SGHVS, CDR2 FQNEAQ. The CDR3 consists of 14 residues. Trimming stripped 5 bases from V and 0 bases from J, with 10 bases between. The CDR3 here is CASSLSGPNYGYTF. The CDR3 DNA sequence: TGTGCCAGCAGCCTCAGCGGGCCTAACTATGGCTACACCTTC.

This rearrangement joins TRBV7-9 to TRBJ1-1; the match to TRBD1 covers 8 bases. Germline V gene lookup returns CDR1 SEHNR and CDR2 FQNEAQ (reference sequence). CDR3 length: 17 amino acids. V was clipped by 1 base and J by 2 bases; unmatched bases: 9. The CDR3 DNA follows: TGTGCCAGCAGCTTAGAAGGGACAGGTCGACGTAACACTGAAGCTTTCTTT. Amino acids: CASSLEGTGRRNTEAFF.

This clone was counted a single time. The V and J genes are TRBV28 and TRBJ2-2, with D perhaps TRBD1 (5 bases). The V end lost 6 bases, the J end lost 4 bases, and 12 bases lay between the germline ends. Germline V gene data show CDR1 as MDHEN and CDR2 as SYDVKM. The CDR3 contains 14 residues. The CDR3 DNA is TGTGCCAGCAGGGGGCAGGTCTCCACCGGGGAGCTGTTTTTT. Translated: CASRGQVSTGELFF.

The rearrangement joins TRBV9 to TRBJ2-2, with D tentatively TRBD1 (6 bases). The V end was cut by 3 bases, the J end by 2 bases, with 11 bases between. This CDR3 spans 15 amino acids. Germline CDR1 and CDR2: SGDLS and YYNGEE. Here the CDR3 DNA reads TGTGCCAGCAGCGGCTACAGGGTAAACACCGGGGAGCTGTTTTTT. It translates to CASSGYRVNTGELFF.

The chain employs TRBV6-5 and TRBJ2-7; 8 bases agree with TRBD1. The V gene end was trimmed by 3 bases and the J gene end by 2 bases; junction bases not matched to a gene: 3. CDR3 length equals 14 residues. Germline values: CDR1 MNHEY, CDR2 SVGAGI. CDR3 nucleotide sequence: TGTGCCAGCAGTTATCAGGGGGCAGCCTACGAGCAGTACTTC. It encodes CASSYQGAAYEQYF.